Detailed here is one TCR beta chain. This specimen belongs to a study of blood T cell repertoires in COVID-19. The assay was immunoSEQ multiplex PCR, and TCRdb's table has in-frame clones only and misses some. The sample consists of about 160,000 clones, under 80% of them appearing once. Germline V CDR1 and CDR2: SGDLS, YYNGEE. Trimming pared 4 bases from V and 0 bases from J, leaving 21 bases between. This CDR3 contains 18 residues. This TCR came from an older man with acute or convalescent COVID-19. Sequencing was performed on peripheral blood. The chain joins TRBV9 to TRBJ2-3, with D perhaps matching TRBD1 (5 bases). Here the CDR3 reads CASSPRAGPQSSTDTQYF. Written as DNA, the CDR3 is TGTGCCAGCAGCCCCAGGGCCGGACCCCAGTCTAGCACAGATACGCAGTATTTT.